The 13 T cell receptor beta chains listed next were all sequenced from one sample in a study of long-term antiretroviral therapy in people with HIV. This was the immunoSEQ v3.0 assay at survey level. Assay used: immunoSEQ multiplex PCR; TCRdb lists only in-frame clones, some missing. The sample has about 25,000 clones; about 91% are singletons. The sample in question was unsorted PBMCs, obtained more than 4.3 years after starting antiretroviral therapy. Every receptor here comes from a man aged 30 to 39 with HIV.

V and J are TRBV19 and TRBJ2-1, with 11 bases fitting TRBD2. The CDR3 is 15 amino acids. With V trimmed by 5 bases and J by 11 bases, 11 bases remained unmatched. Germline-derived CDR1 and CDR2 are LNHDA and SQIVND (reference sequence). The CDR3: CASSETGTSGSQQFF. CDR3 nucleotide sequence: TGTGCCAGTAGTGAAACCGGGACTAGCGGTAGTCAGCAGTTCTTC.

The chain uses TRBV4-1 and TRBJ1-1; the D gene is possibly TRBD1 (6 bases). The CDR3 runs to 16 residues. In germline, CDR1 is MGHRA, CDR2 YSYEKL. With 0 bases removed from V and 1 base from J, the gap between germline ends came to 12 bases. DNA for the CDR3: TGCGCCAGCAGCCAAGAGAGGGGGGGGAGGAACACTGAAGCTTTCTTT. Translating gives CASSQERGGRNTEAFF.

This clone appeared a few times. V and J are TRBV29-1 and TRBJ1-2, with D tentatively TRBD1 (6 bases). Germline assignment: CDR1 SQVTM and CDR2 ANQGSEA. Trimming removed 2 bases at V and 4 bases at J, with 14 bases between. This CDR3 spans 14 amino acids. As DNA, the CDR3 is TGCAGCGTTGAATTTCGACAGGCGAGCTATGGCTACACCTTC. Translated: CSVEFRQASYGYTF.

The rearrangement joins TRBV9 to TRBJ1-1; 7 positions match TRBD1. The CDR3 extends over 17 amino acids. Germline CDR1 SGDLS, CDR2 YYNGEE. Trimming removed 4 bases from V and 4 bases from J; junction bases left unmatched: 16. CDR3 DNA sequence: TGTGCCAGCAGCTCTCCCGTGGGGTTCGGGACAGTCACTGAAGCTTTCTTT. It translates to CASSSPVGFGTVTEAFF.

This sequence joins TRBV7-2 and TRBJ2-3; D may be TRBD2 (6 bases). Germline CDR1 SGHTA, CDR2 FQGNSA. The V end was cut by 1 base, the J end by 4 bases, with 9 bases between. This CDR3 has 14 residues. The CDR3 region is CASSLVSGPDTQYF. The CDR3 region has the DNA TGTGCCAGCAGCTTAGTTAGCGGCCCAGATACGCAGTATTTT.

The chain has TRBV2 and TRBJ1-2, with D possibly matching TRBD1 (5 bases). The V and J ends lost 6 bases and 4 bases respectively, with 15 bases between them. CDR3 length: 14 residues. CDR1 is SNHLY, CDR2 FYNNEI, per germline. The CDR3 is CASRPSQVAYGYTF. The DNA for the CDR3 is TGTGCCAGCAGGCCTTCACAGGTTGCCTATGGCTACACCTTC. The full variable domain, completed using reference TRBV2 and TRBJ1-2, is EPEVTQTPSHQVTQMGQEVILRCVPISNHLYFYWYRQILGQKVEFLVSFYNNEISEKSEIFDDQFSVERPDGSNFTLKIRSTKLEDSAMYFCASRPSQVAYGYTFGSGTRLTVV.

V gene TRBV10-3 combines with J gene TRBJ2-7, with D perhaps assigned TRBD1 or TRBD2 (6 bases each). V shed 4 bases and J shed 9 bases, with 13 bases lying between them. In germline, CDR1 is ENHRY, CDR2 SYGVKD. This CDR3 comprises 12 residues. The CDR3 here is CAISGNGGGQYF. CDR3 nucleotides: TGTGCCATCAGTGGCAACGGAGGGGGGCAGTACTTC.

The chain carries TRBV6-5 and TRBJ2-2, with a weak D call TRBD2 (7 bases). Germline V gives CDR1 MNHEY, CDR2 SVGAGI. The CDR3 contains 13 residues. Trimming cost V 6 bases and J 7 bases, with 12 bases left between them. In DNA form, the CDR3 reads TGTGCCAGCAGGCAGGGGAGGGGCGGGGAGCTGTTTTTT. Translation gives CASRQGRGGELFF.

This clone was observed a single time. The chain joins TRBV6-1 to TRBJ2-3, with 7 bases that match TRBD2. The CDR3 runs 14 residues. CDR1 MNHNS and CDR2 SASEGT come from the germline V gene. The ends lost 2 bases at V and 6 bases at J; junction bases unmatched: 5. The CDR3 DNA is TGTGCCAGCAGTGAACCGGGGAGGGCGGATACGCAGTATTTT. Translating gives CASSEPGRADTQYF.

This CDR3 is CASSMGNTEAFF. CDR3 coding DNA: TGCGCCAGCAGTATGGGGAACACTGAAGCTTTCTTT. The genes are TRBV5-1 and TRBJ1-1, with D unresolved. Trimming cost V 5 bases and J 1 base, with 6 bases left between them. This CDR3 comprises 12 residues. The germline V gene encodes CDR1 SGHRS and CDR2 YFSETQ.

The chain uses TRBV27 and TRBJ2-1; no clear D. V lost 5 bases and J 6 bases, leaving 11 bases between the germline ends. Germline CDR1 reads MNHEY; CDR2 reads SMNVEV (reference sequence). There are 13 residues in the CDR3. The CDR3 protein is CASSLRVSNEQFF. The DNA of the CDR3 is TGTGCCAGCAGTCTCAGAGTTTCCAATGAGCAGTTCTTC.

The rearrangement links TRBV5-1 to TRBJ2-7; 7 positions match TRBD2. Germline V CDR1 and CDR2: SGHRS, YFSETQ. This CDR3 is built from 14 residues. Trimming cost V 5 bases and J 0 bases; bases outside gene matches: 5. The CDR3 DNA is TGCGCCAGCAGTGTCAGCGGGGCCTCCTACGAGCAGTACTTC. This gives the protein CASSVSGASYEQYF.

This rearrangement joins TRBV7-2 to TRBJ1-2; D is perhaps TRBD1 (5 bases). The CDR3 runs to 18 residues. Trimming cost V 7 bases and J 5 bases, with 29 bases left between them. CDR1 is SGHTA, CDR2 FQGNSA, per germline. The CDR3 DNA sequence: TGTGCCAGCACCCCGACAGACAAGGGGCTCGGTCCGGAGTATGGCTACACCTTC. It translates to CASTPTDKGLGPEYGYTF.